Sequencing of this T cell receptor beta chain was carried out in a study of T cell repertoires in cytomegalovirus infection. The study's findings and limits: People with CMV and the relevant HLA were identified by cumulative public TCR beta family frequency. Clonotypes of TCR beta that were HLA-C-restricted and CMV-specific dominated the ex vivo response.

The sample holds a few counts of this clonotype. Antigen unknown. Deletions cut 6 bases from V and 0 bases from J, with 12 bases between. From germline, CDR1 is MNHEY and CDR2 SVGAGI. CDR3 length: 15 amino acids. TCRdb itself ran the reads through MiXCR, one entry per CDR3 protein. There are under 120,000 distinct CDR3 sequences in the sample; under 55% occur only once, and about two thirds lies in the top ten. The clonotype was recovered from a human donor in good health (CMV status not recorded). Some clones in this sample may be carry-over from other donors' samples. The specimen comprised CD8+ T cells from cultured PBMCs, sampled from culture after CMV antigen stimulation. This rearrangement joins TRBV6-5 to TRBJ1-5; no clear D gene. CDR3 region: CASRPGGYSNQPQHF. For the CDR3, the DNA is TGTGCCAGCAGACCCGGCGGGTATAGCAATCAGCCCCAGCATTTT.